This T cell receptor beta chain was identified in a study of shared clonotypes between healthy human individuals. Regarding the study as a whole: Memory subsets generally showed lower estimated richness than naive subsets. Among a handful of donors, around 5% of naive CD4 clonotypes were found in common.

The V gene end was trimmed by 2 bases and the J gene end by 6 bases; junction bases not matched to a gene: 6. Germline assignment: CDR1 MNHEY and CDR2 SVGAGI. This CDR3 comprises 15 residues. Data came from immunoSEQ multiplex PCR; TCRdb stores just in-frame clones and leaves some out. The sample contains some 2 million clones, 90% to 95% of which appear only once. This clone was recorded once. The antigen is not known. The rearrangement uses TRBV6-5 and TRBJ2-1, with 8 bases matching TRBD1. The sequenced sample consisted of naive CD4+ T cells sorted from blood. The sample's subset: CD45RA+ positively selected. The sequence derives from a man aged 18 to 30 in good health. The CDR3 is CASSYERTGRNEQFF. In nucleotides, the CDR3 is TGTGCCAGCAGTTACGAAAGGACAGGGCGCAATGAGCAGTTCTTC.